This entry describes one T cell receptor beta chain. Antigen: not known. The junction and the germline gene differ at one end; a read error may be behind it. The data were obtained in a study of OX40 agonist ivuxolimab in advanced cancers. Study findings and constraints: Clonal expansion from baseline to week 6 occurred in both CD4+ and CD8+ T cells. Among some nonresponders, normalized T-cell clonal expansion was also low.

Method: immunoSEQ multiplex PCR; TCRdb's copy keeps in-frame clones and lacks some. The sample includes tens of thousands of clones, 80% to 90% of them seen just once. The sequence derives from an adult with an advanced solid tumor such as melanoma, head and neck, liver or kidney cancer. The specimen comprised CD4+ or CD8+ T cells sorted from blood, sampled in a trial of the OX40 agonist ivuxolimab.

The chain's CDR3 is CASSPIVTHSNQPQHF. CDR3 coding DNA: TGTGCCAGTTCACCCATTGTCACCCATAGCAATCAGCCCCAGCATTTT. This chain uses TRBV18 with TRBJ1-5; no firm D call. The germline CDR1 and CDR2 sequences are KGHSH and LQKENI. The CDR3 extends over 16 amino acids.